This T cell receptor (beta chain) was sequenced for a study of blood T cell repertoires in COVID-19. Background on the study: Italy, Spain and the United States were the sources of the convalescent and acute COVID-19 samples. T cells, B-cell-depleted T cells, or PBMCs supplied cDNA or gDNA.

Deletions cut 7 bases from V and 4 bases from J, with 13 bases between. The CDR3 contains 12 residues. Germline-derived CDR1 and CDR2 are GTSNPN and SVGIG (reference sequence). Per the original data handling: Quantification of nucleated cells was approximated via reference gene primer amplification. Measured with immunoSEQ multiplex PCR; TCRdb has only the in-frame clones, and not every one. V and J calls and clone size are given by that table; D and trimming were obtained from the DNA. The sample has approximately 90,000 clones, approximately 85% seen once. The clonotype originates from a man between 60 and 70 years old with acute or convalescent COVID-19. The sequencing sample was made of peripheral blood. The V call is TRBV30, the J call TRBJ1-1, with D possibly matching TRBD1 (6 bases). The CDR3 here is CASLQGATEAFF. CDR3 in DNA: TGTGCCTCGTTACAGGGAGCCACTGAAGCTTTCTTT.